This TCR beta chain is drawn from a study of Graves' ophthalmopathy and Graves' hyperthyroidism (dated by TCRdb to between 2018 and 2020). Background on the whole study: Peripheral blood was collected at initial diagnosis, before any treatment. To tell Graves' ophthalmopathy apart from Graves' hyperthyroidism, and to predict which patients would progress to ophthalmopathy, the study relied on TCR beta repertoire signatures. In total, around 130 blood samples were TCR-sequenced: 43 ophthalmopathy, under 80 hyperthyroidism and approximately 17 hyperthyroidism-to-ophthalmopathy patients. A discovery set of 95 to 100 patients (43 ophthalmopathy, some 58 stable hyperthyroidism) was enrolled to explore V-J signatures distinguishing ophthalmopathy from hyperthyroidism. An independent validation cohort was composed of about 20 hyperthyroidism patients and 17 patients who later progressed from hyperthyroidism to ophthalmopathy. In five to seven hyperthyroidism patients, the T-cell repertoire of thyroid tissue was compared with the T-cell repertoire of blood. Following sample collection, hyperthyroidism patients were given methimazole at a starting dose of 30 mg daily, and ophthalmopathy patients were given high-dose intravenous methylprednisolone. The approximately 100 discovery patients were randomly divided into training and test sets at a 7:3 ratio. Broader findings and caveats from the paper: Sample size was not statistically predetermined, and group allocation was not concealed from the investigators. Among expanded thyroid clonotypes with frequency above 0.001, most also showed up in blood, which suggests that blood repertoires may reflect the thyroid immune response. The 13-signature model separated ophthalmopathy from stable hyperthyroidism with around 90% sensitivity and 81.08% specificity in cross-validation, and 80%/75% in the test set. In validation, the model predicted ophthalmopathy progression with 70.59% sensitivity and 72.22% specificity; some 13 predicted patients were CT-confirmed with GO in a median of roughly 6.8 months.

In this sample, this clonotype turned up many times. Its antigen remains undetermined. Per-nucleotide qualities are absent, and no much larger clonotype sits a single base away. TCR beta CDR3 regions were amplified from RNA transcripts for repertoire sequencing. The first round of RT-PCR was done with HTBI primers and the Qiagen OneStep RT-PCR kit, and was followed by a second round of multiplex PCR, then size selection and purification. The libraries underwent paired-end sequencing with 100 bp reads on an Illumina HiSeq2000. The authors' analysis ran thus. Reads were processed with SOAPnuke, discarding reads with adapters, uncalled bases, mean Phred below 15, or no exact constant-primer or identifier match. COPE v1.2.5 was used to merge high-quality paired reads. Clonotypes were defined as unique nucleotide sequences and were aligned to IMGT TRB V, D and J references using MiTCR v1.1. Analysis was restricted to V-J combinations with a frequency above 0.0001, which covered roughly 99% of repertoires. For each V-J combination, a TCR clonal expansion and chaos score was defined as the ratio of F50 clonal expansion to chaos observed in the TCRdist matrix. Welch's t-statistics and random forest were used to narrow the features down to roughly twelve V-J combinations, which were then fed into a naive Bayes classifier. Thyroid-blood repertoire similarity was quantified with the Morisita-Horn index. TCRdb reran the public reads through fastp at Q25 and MiXCR, keeping productive beta chains. A single entry per CDR3 protein holds the most common genes and DNA from its merged rows. TCRdb's processing, not the authors' own work, is the source of the V and J calls. Within this sample are 450,000 or so distinct CDR3 sequences, with approximately 15% of them counted one time only. Jointly, the top ten make up about 10% of the sample.

V has 5 bases trimmed and J has 2 bases trimmed; junction bases matching no gene number 6. The CDR3 goes from the cysteine to the phenylalanine over 14 residues. Only the CDR3 DNA stays, 42 bases, in frame from base 1. According to the germline V gene (reference sequence), CDR1 reads DFQATT and CDR2 reads SNEGSKA. Ophthalmopathy patients had moderately to severely active disease, Clinical Activity Score of at least 3, NOSPECS grade of at least 4, and disease duration under 3 months. Patients with other autoimmune diseases, uncontrolled infections, pregnancy or lactation were excluded. Clinical symptoms, serum thyroxine, TRAb, thyroid ultrasound and orbital computed tomography were used for diagnosis. Using Ficoll-Paque density gradient centrifugation, PBMCs were isolated from 8.5 to 10 ml of fresh peripheral blood. Total RNA was extracted with Trizol reagent and quality-checked on an Agilent 2100 Bioanalyzer.

This clonotype was sampled from a woman under 40 with Graves' ophthalmopathy. Donor details come from another sample of the same person, matched by shared clones. The sequence joins TRBV20-1 to TRBJ2-7; TRBD2 matches 10 bases in the middle. Sample: blood. The bases are TGCAGTGCTCAAAGCGGGAGGGAGCCCTACGAGCAGTACTTC. This sequence encodes CSAQSGREPYEQYF.